This TCR beta chain came from a study of cytomegalovirus exposure and HLA in healthy donors. Primers: 60 Vbeta forward and 13 Jbeta reverse. Some clones are missing from TCRdb's copy, which holds only in-frame ones; the method was immunoSEQ multiplex PCR. The table has 180,000 or so clones, approximately 84% seen once. Regarding donors, all were healthy bone marrow donors. This CDR3 spans 15 amino acids. With V trimmed by 6 bases and J by 11 bases, 14 bases remained unmatched. Germline V CDR1 and CDR2: MNHEY, SMNVEV (reference sequence). The V call is TRBV27, the J call TRBJ2-5; the match to TRBD2 covers 11 bases. Sample: PBMCs. The origin of this receptor is a woman aged 45-65 years in good health and CMV-seropositive. DNA of the CDR3: TGTGCCAGCAGGGCCTTGGGACTAGCGGTCGGGGAGCAGTACTTC. Translating it yields CASRALGLAVGEQYF.